The clone carrying this T cell receptor (beta chain) was counted many times. This record belongs to a study of T cells in Graves' hyperthyroidism and ophthalmopathy. This CDR3 has 15 residues. Germline CDR1 reads MDHEN; CDR2 reads SYDVKM. Trimming removed 6 bases from V and 1 base from J, with 13 bases in between. TCR beta CDR3 regions were amplified from RNA. An initial round of RT-PCR targeting the TCR CDR3 relied on the HTBI primer set. TCRdb fed the multiplex PCR reads into MiXCR, producing one record per CDR3 protein. The sample gives around 300,000 distinct CDR3 sequences, 13% to 15% of which show up once; 30% is in the top ten.

Sequencing used blood. This TCR was recovered from a woman between 45 and 65 years old with Graves' hyperthyroidism that later progressed to Graves' ophthalmopathy. J is TRBJ2-1 and V is TRBV28; D call uncertain. In nucleotides, the CDR3 is TGTGCCAGCAGGGTCCTAGTGGCTTCCTACAATGAGCAGTTCTTC. This gives the protein CASRVLVASYNEQFF.